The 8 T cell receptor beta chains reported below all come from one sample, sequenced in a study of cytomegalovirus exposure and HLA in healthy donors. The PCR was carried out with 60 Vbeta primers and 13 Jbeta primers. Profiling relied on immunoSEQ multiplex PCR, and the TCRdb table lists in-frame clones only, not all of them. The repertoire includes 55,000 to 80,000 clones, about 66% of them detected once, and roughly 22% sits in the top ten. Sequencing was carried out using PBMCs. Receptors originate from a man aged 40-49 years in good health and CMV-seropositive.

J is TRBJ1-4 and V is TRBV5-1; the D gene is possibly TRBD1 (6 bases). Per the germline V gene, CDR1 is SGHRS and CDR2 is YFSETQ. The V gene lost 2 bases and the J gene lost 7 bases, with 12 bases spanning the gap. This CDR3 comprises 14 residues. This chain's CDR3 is CASSFWGPGEKLFF. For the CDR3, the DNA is TGCGCCAGCAGCTTCTGGGGGCCTGGTGAAAAACTGTTTTTT.

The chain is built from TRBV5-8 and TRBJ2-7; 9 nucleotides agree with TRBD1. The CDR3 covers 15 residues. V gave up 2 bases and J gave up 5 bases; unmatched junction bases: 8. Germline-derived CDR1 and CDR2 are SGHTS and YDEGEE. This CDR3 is CASSFRTGDTHEQYF. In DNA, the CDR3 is TGTGCCAGCAGCTTCCGGACAGGGGATACCCACGAGCAGTACTTC.

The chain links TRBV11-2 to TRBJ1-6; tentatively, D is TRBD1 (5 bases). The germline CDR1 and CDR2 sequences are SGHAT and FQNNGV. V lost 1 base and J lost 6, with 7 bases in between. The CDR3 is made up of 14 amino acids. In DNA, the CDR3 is TGTGCCAGCAGCTTAGGGGGCTCTAATTCACCCCTCCACTTT. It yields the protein CASSLGGSNSPLHF.

The CDR3 DNA reads as TGTGCCAGCAGCTCTGGACTCACCTACGAGCAGTACTTC. Encoded protein: CASSSGLTYEQYF. The chain has TRBV27 and TRBJ2-7; possible D gene TRBD2, 5 bases. Trimming pared 6 bases from V and 2 bases from J, leaving 11 bases between. The germline gives CDR1 MNHEY, CDR2 SMNVEV (reference sequence). CDR3 length equals 13 residues.

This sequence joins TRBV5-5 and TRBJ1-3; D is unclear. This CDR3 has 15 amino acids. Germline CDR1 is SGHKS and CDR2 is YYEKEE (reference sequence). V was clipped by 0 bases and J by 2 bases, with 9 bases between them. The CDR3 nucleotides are TGTGCCAGCAGCTTGGATCCCGGTGCTGGAAACACCATATATTTT. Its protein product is CASSLDPGAGNTIYF.

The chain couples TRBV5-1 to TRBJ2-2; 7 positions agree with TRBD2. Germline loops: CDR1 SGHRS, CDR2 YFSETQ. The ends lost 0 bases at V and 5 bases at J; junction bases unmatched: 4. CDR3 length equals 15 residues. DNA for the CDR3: TGCGCCAGCAGCTTGGGACTAGCACTTACCGGGGAGCTGTTTTTT. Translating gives CASSLGLALTGELFF. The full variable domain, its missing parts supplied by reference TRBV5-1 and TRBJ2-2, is KAGVTQTPRYLIKTRGQQVTLSCSPISGHRSVSWYQQTPGQGLQFLFEYFSETQRNKGNFPGRFSGRQFSNSRSEMNVSTLELGDSALYLCASSLGLALTGELFFGEGSRLTVL.

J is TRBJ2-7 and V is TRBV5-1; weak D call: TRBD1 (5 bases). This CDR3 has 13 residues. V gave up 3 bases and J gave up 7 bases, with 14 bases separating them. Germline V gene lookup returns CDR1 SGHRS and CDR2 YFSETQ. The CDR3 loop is CASSSLREREQYF. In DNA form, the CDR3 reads TGCGCCAGCAGCTCACTCAGGGAAAGGGAGCAGTACTTC.

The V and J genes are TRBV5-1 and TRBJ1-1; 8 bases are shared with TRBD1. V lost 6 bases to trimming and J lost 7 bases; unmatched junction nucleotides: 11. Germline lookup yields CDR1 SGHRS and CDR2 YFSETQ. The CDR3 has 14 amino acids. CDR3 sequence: CASTLVQGDLEAFF. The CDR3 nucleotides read TGCGCCAGCACTTTGGTACAGGGGGACCTTGAAGCTTTCTTT.